This TCR beta chain originates from a study of cytomegalovirus exposure and HLA in healthy donors. This CDR3 spans 19 amino acids. Per the germline V gene, CDR1 is MDHEN and CDR2 is SYDVKM. Use of 60 Vbeta and 13 Jbeta primers characterized the PCR. Measured with immunoSEQ multiplex PCR; TCRdb has only the in-frame clones, and not every one. The sample shows 120,000 or so clones, 65% to 85% of them seen only once. This chain joins TRBV28 and TRBJ2-5, with D unclear. Near its end, the DNA agrees better with TRBJ2-7, so the J call may be wrong. Sequenced sample: PBMCs. This clonotype was sampled from a man in his fifties or sixties in good health and CMV-seropositive. CDR3 sequence: CASSLHPSRGLASPYEQYF. Here the CDR3 DNA reads TGTGCCAGCAGTTTACACCCCTCCCGCGGTCTGGCGTCACCCTACGAGCAGTACTTC.